This T cell receptor (beta chain) was profiled in a study of T cell responses to AZD1222 COVID-19 vaccine. Findings and caveats of the study: Once two AZD1222 doses were given, Spike-specific TCR breadth and depth went up. Vaccine-related CD4 TCRs covered spike, predominating at 160-218 and 743-854.

Sequencing used immunoSEQ multiplex PCR; TCRdb keeps in-frame clones, though not all of them. The data contain tens of thousands of clones, approximately 85% of them singletons. Notes on this clone: Its cognate antigen is unknown.

V lost 3 bases, J lost 7 bases, and 19 bases lay in between. Germline values: CDR1 SGHDT, CDR2 YYEEEE. The CDR3 totals 16 residues. The sequencing here drew on peripheral blood, taken on day 0 of AZD1222 vaccination. The source is an adult in good health. The genes are TRBV5-6 and TRBJ1-4; weak D call: TRBD1 (6 bases). The CDR3 is CASSWRGHTVFEKLFF. The CDR3, as DNA: TGTGCCAGCAGCTGGAGGGGACACACAGTTTTTGAAAAACTGTTTTTT.